The clone carrying this TCR beta chain was seen only a few times. This CDR3 contains 15 residues. V lost 5 bases and J lost 3, with 14 bases in between. The germline CDR1 and CDR2 sequences are MNHNY and SVGAGI (reference sequence). The record originates from a study of shared clonotypes between healthy human individuals. The table came from immunoSEQ multiplex PCR; TCRdb's copy has only in-frame clones and leaves some out. The sample carries almost 750,000 clones, 72% recorded once. Sequences were obtained from memory CD4+ T cells sorted from blood. Subset in this sample: CD45RA-negative fraction. This sequence was found in a woman aged 25 to 39 in good health. The chain joins TRBV6-6 to TRBJ2-1; no firm D call. This CDR3 reads CASSRTRTSYNEQFF. The CDR3 DNA follows: TGTGCCAGCAGTCGAACCCGGACGAGCTACAATGAGCAGTTCTTC.